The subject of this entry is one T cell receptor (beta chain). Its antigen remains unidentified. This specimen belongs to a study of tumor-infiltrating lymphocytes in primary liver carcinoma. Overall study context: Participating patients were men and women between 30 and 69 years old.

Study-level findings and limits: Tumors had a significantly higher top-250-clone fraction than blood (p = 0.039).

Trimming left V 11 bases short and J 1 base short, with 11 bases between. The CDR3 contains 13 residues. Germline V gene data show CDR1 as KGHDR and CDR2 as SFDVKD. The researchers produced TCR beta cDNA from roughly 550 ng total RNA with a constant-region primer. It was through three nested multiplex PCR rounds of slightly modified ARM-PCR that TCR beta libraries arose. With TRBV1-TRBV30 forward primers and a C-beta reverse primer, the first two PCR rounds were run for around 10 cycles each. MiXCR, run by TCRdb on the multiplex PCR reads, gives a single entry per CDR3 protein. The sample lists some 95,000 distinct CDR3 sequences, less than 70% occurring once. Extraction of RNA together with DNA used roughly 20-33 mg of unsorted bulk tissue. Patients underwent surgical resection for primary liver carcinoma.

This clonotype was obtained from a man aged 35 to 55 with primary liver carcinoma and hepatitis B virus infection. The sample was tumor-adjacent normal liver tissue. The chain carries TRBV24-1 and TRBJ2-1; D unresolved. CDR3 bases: TGTGCCATCAGGAAAGGGTCCTACAATGAGCAGTTCTTC. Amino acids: CAIRKGSYNEQFF.